What follows describes a single T cell receptor beta chain. Its antigen is not yet known. The sample holds no much larger clone one base away, and base qualities are not on file. Receptor libraries were prepared by the immunoSEQ multiplex PCR assay. For the multiplex PCR, a mixture combining 60 forward primers for TCR Vbeta segments and 13 reverse primers for TCR Jbeta segments was used. The CDR3 region of rearranged TCR beta genes was amplified from genomic DNA with a multiplex PCR assay. The amplified TCR beta libraries were sequenced on the Illumina HiSeq System as 87-base-pair reads. As for the original processing: A later analysis counted tens of millions of unique TCR beta chains across the 700 or so repertoires, and about 10 million of these chains were shared by at least two donors. Raw reads were error-corrected and collapsed into unique sequences by a nearest-neighbor algorithm in which closely related sequences were merged to remove PCR and sequencing errors. To assign V, D and J gene segments, CDR3 sequences were aligned to IMGT reference sequences. For a sequence to be retained, at least a six-nucleotide match to both a V gene segment and a J gene segment was required. Rearrangements were called productive when the CDR3 lacked stop codons and stayed in frame with V and J; all others were non-productive. CDR3 was defined by IMGT convention, running from the second conserved V-encoded cysteine to the conserved J-encoded phenylalanine. Sequences without an unambiguous match to a single V gene segment were excluded from the earlier analysis of about 630 of the donors. In an earlier analysis of 587 of the donors, a V segment was called functional when productive rearrangements were above 56.7%, and segregating when the standard deviation between donors exceeded 5%. A statistical classification framework was built for diagnosing cytomegalovirus status from the catalog of TCR beta chain sequences. In a later analysis, V and J genes were assigned by comparing TCR nucleotide sequences against IMGT/GENE-DB human TR gene sequences. Using the TCRdist pipeline, a later analysis assigned CDR3 sequences along with most-parsimonious VDJ recombination scenarios. A later analysis defined each TCR beta chain by its CDR3 amino acid sequence plus V-gene family, and excluded reads lacking a unique V-gene family. A later analysis removed over 500 highly shared, low-generation-probability nucleotide sequences to deal with suspected cross-contamination and a sequencing artifact. In a later analysis, a clonal expansion index was calculated for each public chain from normalized within-repertoire ranks of inferred template counts. In a later analysis, generation probabilities were computed with a VDJ recombination model fitted to out-of-frame rearrangements, and the resulting probabilities were checked against IGoR. In a later analysis, hypergeometric tests were used to score TCR-TCR, TCR-HLA and TCR-CMV co-occurrence, with a repertoire-size bias correction applied to TCR pairs. In a later analysis, false discovery rates were estimated by permuting HLA or CMV assignments 20 times. In a later analysis, co-occurring TCRs were grouped using DBSCAN, with TCRdist sequence similarity added in when clustering inside HLA-allele-positive subsets. For co-occurrence clustering, repertoires with fewer than 30,000 or more than 120,000 public chains were excluded, along with about five repertoires with anomalous nucleotide sharing. This immuneACCESS table, as held by TCRdb, lists in-frame sequences with V and J called but not all clones. Of the missing ones, under half trace to an unresolved V gene in checked studies; the others have no known cause. V and J calls and clone size follow that table, whereas D and trimming were derived from the DNA. The sample has about 190,000 clones on record, over 80% of them singletons. Of the sample, roughly 6.3% is held by the ten largest clones.

This specimen comes from a study of cytomegalovirus exposure and HLA in healthy donors (dated by TCRdb to the late 2010s). In terms of the full investigation: An earlier analysis of roughly 570 of the donors reported around 280 Gb of sequence data and 95 million to 120 million unique TCR beta sequences obtained from about 179 million T cells. Around 320 gigabases of sequencing data and approximately 93 million unique TCR sequences were included in an early release covering 550 to 650 HLA-typed donors. Of the 398 genotyped donors, 65% to 90% fell in the genetic ancestry cluster associated with self-reported Caucasian donors. The study aimed to test whether signatures of past pathogen exposure could be identified by cataloging public T cell receptors. Using immunosequencing, the study profiled T cell repertoires from about 650 subjects and related those repertoires to cytomegalovirus serostatus. A separate validation cohort of 90 to 150 different subjects was used in addition to the approximately 640-subject first cohort. To predict cytomegalovirus infection status, the study brought together high-throughput TCR immunosequencing, statistical association of individual TCRs with disease status, and machine learning. A later analysis re-examined previously published TCR beta repertoires from over 500 donors and added high-resolution HLA genotyping to investigate patterns of TCR occurrence. In the later analysis, no new phenotypic data were used to find candidate immune exposures; instead, reliance was placed on TCR beta sequences and their occurrence across donors. An earlier analysis of some 500 of the donors applied high-throughput TCR beta sequencing to assess whether each TCR beta V gene segment acted as functional or pseudogenic. Donor age, sex, ethnicity and CMV serostatus were compiled together with the repertoire data. Genome-wide SNP genotypes for about 55% of the 666 donors were used in a later genetic analysis, which treated that subset as a discovery cohort. All discovery cohort repertoires had been generated using a single sequencing platform. Both class I and class II loci were covered by HLA typing, at four-digit resolution. Typing coverage varied by locus: 629-630 donors for A, B, C, DRB1 and DQB1; more than 500 for DQA1; approximately 570 for DPA1; roughly 450 for DPB1. Roughly 5 DR-DQ haplotypes were handled as single units for association and clustering because linkage in the cohort was strong. Across 300 to 500 genotyped donors of the cohort, an average of about 200,000 unique TCR beta nucleotide sequences per donor were sequenced, and approximately 17% of those sequences were non-productive. Study-level results and caveats: Assigning TCR associations to individual alleles was difficult when HLA alleles, especially DR and DQ, strongly co-occurred. A few of the identified cytomegalovirus-associated TCR beta chains were confirmed in vitro to be specific for cytomegalovirus antigens. Correlated functional status among segregating V segments might be attributable to linkage disequilibrium, but an unknown experimental factor could not be ruled out. A further reported finding was that TCR beta sequences accurately predicted the HLA-A and HLA-B alleles for most subjects in the first cohort. Because the 87-base-pair reads could not distinguish some IMGT-functional V segments, including TRBV6-2 and TRBV6-3, those segments were excluded. Because HLA typing was unavailable for some donors at each locus, only the typed subset was used in association tests. The presence/absence analyses assumed that sequencing depth was roughly uniform across donors, and that assumption may not be true. It was suggested by the authors that the approach could potentially be generalized to other disease states and immunological phenotypes. In a later genetic analysis, fewer N-insertions in productive TCRs were reported among donors in an Asian-associated ancestry cluster than the roughly 700-donor mean. The study gave a list of 150 to 200 TCR beta chains associated with cytomegalovirus. A later analysis found that most CMV-associated TCR beta chains appeared HLA-restricted, with HLA associations seemingly driven largely by CMV exposure. Specific HLA alleles were associated with 16,951 TCR beta sequences at a false discovery rate of 0.05 in a later analysis. In a later analysis, HLA-associated TCR beta chains were found to be more clonally expanded and to have lower generation probabilities than equally common non-associated chains. V-gene and J-gene trimming of TCR beta chains was associated with a missense DCLRE1C variant in a later genetic analysis, and the association was replicated in an independent cohort. This cohort had only TCR beta chains sequenced, and the lack of alpha or paired-chain data limited which features could be detected. Because counts were too low, around 17 rarely observed V segments, including chromosome 9 orphons, were left out of the earlier analysis of 500 to 650 of the donors. The only immune exposure information available for the cohort was CMV serostatus. Broadly in line with IMGT annotations, most TCR beta V segments showed up in productive rearrangements about 87% or about 30% of the time in an earlier analysis of roughly 590 of the donors. Across donors, most TCR sequences were observed very rarely, whereas some public TCRs were present in many individuals. In both the original and validation cohorts, the classifier was reported to diagnose cytomegalovirus status with high specificity and sensitivity. A group of highly shared sequence variants was considered likely to be a technical artifact of the sequencing pipeline. In a later analysis, the rate of TCR association differed among HLA loci, with DRB1 alleles having the most associated TCRs and HLA-C alleles having the fewest. A later analysis reported that several top co-occurrence clusters appeared linked to parvovirus B19, influenza, CMV and Epstein-Barr virus.

Reading from cysteine to phenylalanine, the CDR3 counts 16 amino acids. Only CDR3 DNA remains: 48 bases, in frame from the first base. Trimmed from V: 5 bases; trimmed from J: 0 bases; junction bases lacking a gene match: 7. From a lookup of the germline V gene, CDR1 and CDR2 are MDHEN and SYDVKM. The cohort was made up of 650 to 700 healthy bone marrow donors. At the time of sampling, all cohort members were nominally healthy, though unrecorded immune exposures were likely present. The donor tested CMV seropositive, placing the donor among the approximately 290 seropositive members of the cohort. Each donor provided a peripheral blood sample, and peripheral blood mononuclear cells were used for TCR beta sequencing. The Qiagen DNeasy Blood Extraction Kit was used to extract genomic DNA from the blood cell samples.

This clonotype originated in a man aged 40-49 years in good health and CMV-seropositive. The chain couples TRBV28 to TRBJ1-1, with 9 bases matching TRBD1. The source material was PBMCs. The CDR3 region has the sequence CASSALDRGMNTEAFF. The DNA sequence is TGTGCCAGCAGTGCCCTGGACAGGGGTATGAACACTGAAGCTTTCTTT.